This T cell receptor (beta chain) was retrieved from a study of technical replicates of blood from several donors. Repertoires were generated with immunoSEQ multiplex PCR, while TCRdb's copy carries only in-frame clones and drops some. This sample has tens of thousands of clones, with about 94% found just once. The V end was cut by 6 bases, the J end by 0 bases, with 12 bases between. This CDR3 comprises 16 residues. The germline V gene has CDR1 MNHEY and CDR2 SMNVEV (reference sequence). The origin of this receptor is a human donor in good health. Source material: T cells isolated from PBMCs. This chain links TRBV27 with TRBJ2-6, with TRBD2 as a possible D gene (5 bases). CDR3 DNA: TGTGCCAGCAGCCGGAGGCCGAACTCTGGGGCCAACGTCCTGACTTTC. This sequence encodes CASSRRPNSGANVLTF. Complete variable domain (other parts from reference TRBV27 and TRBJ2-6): EAQVTQNPRYLITVTGKKLTVTCSQNMNHEYMSWYRQDPGLGLRQIYYSMNVEVTDKGDVPEGYKVSRKEKRNFPLILESPSPNQTSLYFCASSRRPNSGANVLTFGAGSRLTVL.